Listed below are T cell receptor beta chains from one sample, sequenced in a study of control samples from healthy donors and cancer patients. Generated by immunoSEQ multiplex PCR, the TCRdb table keeps only in-frame clones and is missing some. The sample yields about 94,000 clones, just over 90% seen once. The sequenced sample consisted of blood. Receptor source: a woman between 18 and 29 years old in good health. CDR3s include the opening cysteine and the closing phenylalanine or tryptophan.

v_gene	CDR3aa
TRBV6-5	CASTYGTETDTQYF
TRBV3-1/TRBV3-2	CASSQEHGNAQYF
TRBV9	CASSADGGTSSFTDTQYF
TRBV5-1	CASSGDANEAFF
TRBV27	CASSRTGTGNTIYF
TRBV2	CASSEWGTGGYNEQFF
TRBV18	CASSPGGRGIDTQYF
TRBV5-1	CASSLGTGGLNEQYF
TRBV3-1/TRBV3-2	CASSQDPGMNTEAFF
TRBV4-2	CASSQGLAGVTNTGELFF
TRBV10-3	CAISGIHGYTF